The rows below give T cell receptor beta chains drawn from one sample of a study of PD-1 blockade in mismatch repair-deficient tumors. Some clones are missing from TCRdb's copy, which holds only in-frame ones; the method was immunoSEQ multiplex PCR. The table includes approximately 40,000 clones, 75% to 85% detected once. The sequencing used peripheral blood, collected 4 weeks after starting pembrolizumab. Source of these receptors: an adult with mismatch repair-deficient cancer. Both conserved end residues are part of each CDR3. A D gene is named only where the DNA matches it firmly. Where a row states a size, it is once, few, many or the class of an expanded clone; other rows omit it.

>TRBV28|-|TRBJ1-5|-
TGTGCCAGCAGTTCTCCCCCCAGTCCCAGGGGCAATCAGCCCCAGCATTTT
CASSSPPSPRGNQPQHF
>TRBV10-2|TRBD1|TRBJ1-1|-
TGCGCCAGCAGTGAGTCCGGTCAGGGGGCAGGTACTGAAGCTTTCTTT
CASSESGQGAGTEAFF
>TRBV11-3|-|TRBJ2-2|few
TGTGCCAGCAGCTTTGGCGAGTTGGCCGGGGAGCTGTTTTTT
CASSFGELAGELFF
>TRBV6-5|TRBD1|TRBJ2-2|-
TGTGCCAGCTGCCGGACAGGGGATAACACCGGGGAGCTGTTTTTT
CASCRTGDNTGELFF
>TRBV6-1|-|TRBJ1-4|-
TGTGCCAGCAGTGATGCGGCGGCAAATAATGAAAAACTGTTTTTT
CASSDAAANNEKLFF
>TRBV6-5|-|TRBJ2-7|-
TGTGCCAGCAGTTGGGACTACGAGCAGTACTTC
CASSWDYEQYF
>TRBV7-2|-|TRBJ2-5|-
TGTGCCAGCAGCTTAGGGTCGGGTTATGAGACCCAGTACTTC
CASSLGSGYETQYF
>TRBV19|-|TRBJ2-2|-
TGTGCCAGTAGTCCCAATTTTAGAGTCACCGGGGAGCTGTTTTTT
CASSPNFRVTGELFF
>TRBV5-1|-|TRBJ2-2|-
TGCGCCAGCAGCATCGGAACGGGGGCCGGGGAGCTGTTTTTT
CASSIGTGAGELFF
>TRBV7-2|TRBD2|TRBJ2-1|-
TGTGCCAGCACTGGGTTTTTAGCGGGAGAGGGGCCTTACAATGAGCAGTTCTTC
CASTGFLAGEGPYNEQFF
>TRBV7-9|TRBD2|TRBJ2-7|-
TGTGCCAGCAGCTCGGTCGGGAGGATCTACGAGCAGTACTTC
CASSSVGRIYEQYF
>TRBV30|-|TRBJ2-4|-
TGTGCCTGGGAGACAGGAGACATTCAGTACTTC
CAWETGDIQYF
>TRBV7-6|TRBD2|TRBJ2-2|-
TGTGCCAGCAGCTTCGGAGCGGGAGATATAAACACCGGGGAGCTGTTTTTT
CASSFGAGDINTGELFF
>TRBV5-1|-|TRBJ1-1|-
TGCGCCAGCAGCCAGGGGCTGGGGGAGGACACTGAAGCTTTCTTT
CASSQGLGEDTEAFF
>TRBV28|-|TRBJ1-1|-
TGTGCCAGCAGTTGGGCGGGGATGAACACTGAAGCTTTCTTT
CASSWAGMNTEAFF
>TRBV9|-|TRBJ2-7|-
TGTGCCAGCAGCGTCCAGGCGGGCCTATCCTACGAGCAGTACTTC
CASSVQAGLSYEQYF
>TRBV21-1|-|TRBJ1-5|-
TGTGCCAGCAGCACCTCTCACGAGACTCTAATCTATAGCAATCAGCCCCAGCATTTT
CASSTSHETLIYSNQPQHF
>TRBV18|-|TRBJ2-5|few
TGTGCCAGCTCAGAACAAGAGACCCAGTACTTC
CASSEQETQYF
>TRBV4-1|-|TRBJ2-1|-
TGCGCCAGCAGCCAGCCGCTTCGGACTCTTCACAATGAGCAGTTCTTC
CASSQPLRTLHNEQFF
>TRBV5-5|-|TRBJ2-7|-
TGTGCCAGCAGCTTCGTAGGGGTTGACGAGCAGTACTTC
CASSFVGVDEQYF
>TRBV5-6|-|TRBJ2-1|once
TGTGCCAGCAGCTCGGTTAGGCGGGATCTGCACAATGAGCAGTTCTTC
CASSSVRRDLHNEQFF
>TRBV9|TRBD1|TRBJ2-2|-
TGTGCCAGCAGCCCGACAGGGGGCGCGTCCGGGGAGCTGTTTTTT
CASSPTGGASGELFF
>TRBV10-2|-|TRBJ2-2|-
TGCGCCAGCCGGGACCTCACGTCCGGGGAGCTGTTTTTT
CASRDLTSGELFF
>TRBV6-6|TRBD1|TRBJ2-5|-
TGTGCCAGCAGTTACCCGACAGGGGGCCATGAGACCCAGTACTTC
CASSYPTGGHETQYF
>TRBV7-6|-|TRBJ1-2|-
TGTGCCAGCAGCTTAGGAGGGGCAGGGGATTATGGCTACACCTTC
CASSLGGAGDYGYTF
>TRBV30|-|TRBJ2-7|-
TGTGCCTGGAGTTCCTCCACTGTGGGAGAGCAGTACTTC
CAWSSSTVGEQYF
>TRBV27|-|TRBJ2-5|-
TGTGCCAGCAGTCCTACCTCTTGGCCAGGAGGACAAGAGACCCAGTACTTC
CASSPTSWPGGQETQYF
>TRBV10-3|-|TRBJ2-1|-
TGTGCCATCAGTGTGGATAGCCATGAGCAGTTCTTC
CAISVDSHEQFF
>TRBV4-3|-|TRBJ1-3|-
TGCGCCAGCAGCCAAGCCGTCGCAGGCTCTGGAAACACCATATATTTT
CASSQAVAGSGNTIYF
>TRBV9|-|TRBJ1-4|medium-sized
TGTGCCAGCAGCGTAGAGGCTTTCAGCCACGAAAAACTGTTTTTT
CASSVEAFSHEKLFF
>TRBV19|TRBD2|TRBJ2-2|-
TGTGCCAGTAGTATAGTGGCGGGAGGTTTCACCGGGGAGCTGTTTTTT
CASSIVAGGFTGELFF
>TRBV5-6|TRBD1|TRBJ2-5|-
TGTGCCAGCAGCTTAGGGACAGGTTACCAAGAGACCCAGTACTTC
CASSLGTGYQETQYF
>TRBV28|-|TRBJ1-3|once
TGTGCCAGCAGTTTGGGGGACATTGGAAACACCATATATTTT
CASSLGDIGNTIYF
>TRBV9|TRBD1|TRBJ1-1|-
TGTGCCAGCAGCCAACCTACAGGGGATTATTACGAAGCTTTCTTT
CASSQPTGDYYEAFF
>TRBV30|-|TRBJ1-1|-
TGTGCCGCATCCCTAGGGGCTTGGGCTTTCTTT
CAASLGAWAFF
>TRBV6-4|-|TRBJ2-3|-
TGTGCCAGCAGTGACGGGCGGGACACAGATACGCAGTATTTT
CASSDGRDTDTQYF
>TRBV27|TRBD2|TRBJ2-1|once
TGTGCCAGCAGTTTATCCCCTAGCGGAGGACGTGATTTCTTC
CASSLSPSGGRDFF
>TRBV13|TRBD1|TRBJ2-7|-
TGTGCCAGCAGCCCTATTGGACAGGGTAACTACGAGCAGTACTTC
CASSPIGQGNYEQYF
>TRBV11-2|-|TRBJ2-7|-
TGTGCCAGCAGCTTAGAATTCGTGTTGGTTGCGGACCCGGGATACGAGCAGTACTTC
CASSLEFVLVADPGYEQYF
>TRBV4-3|-|TRBJ2-1|-
TGCGCCAGCAGCCAAGATGTTGTTCGGGACTGGATCTACAATGAGCAGTTCTTC
CASSQDVVRDWIYNEQFF
>TRBV5-1|TRBD2|TRBJ2-2|-
TGCGCCAGCAGCTTGGAAGGATCTAGCGGGAGAAATACCGGGGAGCTGTTTTTT
CASSLEGSSGRNTGELFF
>TRBV2|TRBD1|TRBJ2-7|-
TGTGCCAGCTTATACGGGACAGGGAGCTCCTACGAGCAGTACTTC
CASLYGTGSSYEQYF
>TRBV7-2|-|TRBJ2-3|-
TGTGCCAGCAGCTTAAGTAGAGCAGATACGCAGTATTTT
CASSLSRADTQYF